One sample yielded the 22 T cell receptor beta chains listed below, sequenced in a study of CD4 T cells in relation to SARS-CoV-2 and coronaviruses. Clones were sequenced by immunoSEQ multiplex PCR, and TCRdb holds only the in-frame ones, with some missing. The repertoire includes about 40,000 clones, approximately 81% of them detected once, and 4.5% sits in the top ten. For these TCRs, the target antigens are not known. The source material was naive CD4+ T cells from PBMCs, cultured in vitro. Subset reported: naive CD4+ T cells isolated by negative enrichment. The receptors shown here come from an adult with COVID-19.

The chain uses TRBV3-1 (or the pseudogene TRBV3-2) and TRBJ2-1; a possible D gene is TRBD2 (5 bases). The germline V gene has CDR1 LGHDT and CDR2 YNNKEL (reference sequence). The CDR3 contains 17 residues. V was trimmed by 0 bases and J by 7 bases, leaving 19 bases between them. CDR3 amino acids: CASSQDTFGRTGNEQFF. In DNA form, the CDR3 reads TGTGCCAGCAGCCAAGATACCTTCGGCAGGACTGGGAATGAGCAGTTCTTC.

This sequence joins TRBV2 and TRBJ2-2; 11 bases are a match to TRBD2. The ends lost 6 bases at V and 6 bases at J; junction bases unmatched: 6. Per the germline V gene, CDR1 is SNHLY and CDR2 is FYNNEI. The CDR3 spans 15 residues. The CDR3 nucleotides are TGTGCCAGCAGCGTACTAGCGGGAGTATCCGGGGAGCTGTTTTTT. Amino acid sequence: CASSVLAGVSGELFF.

The rearrangement uses TRBV5-6 and TRBJ2-7; a possible D gene is TRBD2 (5 bases). With 4 bases removed from V and 0 bases from J, the gap between germline ends came to 20 bases. The CDR3 covers 17 residues. Per the germline V gene, CDR1 is SGHDT and CDR2 is YYEEEE. The CDR3 spells CASSRIVGPSLSYEQYF. The DNA of the CDR3 is TGTGCCAGCAGCCGTATCGTTGGGCCTAGCCTCTCCTACGAGCAGTACTTC.

The genes are TRBV28 and TRBJ2-7; the match to TRBD1 covers 9 bases. Trimming took 3 bases from V and 3 from J; bases not matched to a gene: 3. Germline loops: CDR1 MDHEN, CDR2 SYDVKM. The CDR3 has 14 residues. Here the CDR3 DNA reads TGTGCCAGCAGTTTCGGGACAGGGAACTACGAGCAGTACTTC. This translates into CASSFGTGNYEQYF.

V is TRBV7-3 and J is TRBJ2-1, with TRBD2 matching over 11 bases. This CDR3 contains 17 residues. V dropped 2 bases and J dropped 10; count of bases not matched to a gene: 13. From germline, CDR1 is SGHTA and CDR2 FQGTGA. CDR3 amino acids: CASSLLPVTSGSPEQFF. CDR3 nucleotide sequence: TGTGCCAGCAGCTTACTTCCTGTAACTAGCGGGAGCCCGGAGCAGTTCTTC.

V is TRBV29-1 and J is TRBJ2-2, with TRBD1 identical over 7 bases. From germline, CDR1 is SQVTM and CDR2 ANQGSEA. CDR3 length equals 13 residues. The V gene end was trimmed by 7 bases and the J gene end by 4 bases; junction bases not matched to a gene: 6. The CDR3 sequence: CSGGQALTGELFF. DNA for the CDR3: TGCAGCGGCGGACAGGCCCTCACCGGGGAGCTGTTTTTT.

The chain uses TRBV6-5 and TRBJ1-1, with 7 nucleotides matching TRBD1. Germline V gene lookup returns CDR1 MNHEY and CDR2 SVGAGI. The CDR3 runs to 14 residues. J lost 6 bases, V lost 7 bases, and 11 bases had no gene match. In DNA, the CDR3 is TGTGCCAGCAAGAAGACAACAGGGGCTGCTGAAGCTTTCTTT. Translated, it gives CASKKTTGAAEAFF.

The CDR3 DNA reads as TGCGCCAGCAGCCACCTAGCGGACTCCTACGAGCAGTACTTC. Translating it yields CASSHLADSYEQYF. The rearrangement links TRBV4-1 to TRBJ2-7, with 7 bases identical to TRBD2. The junction had 2 bases not matched to a gene; V was cut back by 3 bases and J by 0 bases. This CDR3 contains 14 residues. Germline CDR1 reads MGHRA; CDR2 reads YSYEKL.

The V and J genes are TRBV30 and TRBJ1-2; D gene unclear. The CDR3 totals 11 residues. Germline V gives CDR1 GTSNPN, CDR2 SVGIG (reference sequence). The V end was cut by 1 base, the J end by 5 bases, with 5 bases between. The CDR3 region has the DNA TGTGCCTGGAGTGGAGGTTATGGCTACACCTTC. As protein: CAWSGGYGYTF.

This rearrangement joins TRBV28 to TRBJ1-4, with D perhaps TRBD1 (6 bases). Germline assignment: CDR1 MDHEN and CDR2 SYDVKM. V was shortened by 4 bases and J by 5 bases, with 14 bases between the two germline ends. This CDR3 is built from 15 residues. The CDR3 reads CASSSVQGRNEKLFF. The CDR3 nucleotides are TGTGCCAGCAGTTCTGTACAGGGAAGGAATGAAAAACTGTTTTTT.

The gene calls are TRBV27 and TRBJ2-5, with D tentatively TRBD2 (5 bases). Germline V lookup: CDR1 MNHEY, CDR2 SMNVEV (reference sequence). Between the trimmed V and J ends, which lost 3 bases and 1 base, there was a span of 15 bases. This CDR3 has 16 residues. The CDR3 DNA sequence: TGTGCCAGCAGTTTTTTAAGCGGACGATTCCAAGAGACCCAGTACTTC. Protein: CASSFLSGRFQETQYF.

The rearrangement uses TRBV3-1 (or the pseudogene TRBV3-2) and TRBJ2-2; a possible D gene is TRBD1 (6 bases). In germline, CDR1 is LGHDT, CDR2 YNNKEL (reference sequence). V lost 1 base and J lost 5, with 17 bases in between. The CDR3 consists of 17 residues. This CDR3 reads CASSQGRTVYDTGELFF. CDR3 DNA sequence: TGTGCCAGCAGCCAAGGGCGGACAGTTTACGATACCGGGGAGCTGTTTTTT.

The V and J genes are TRBV3-1 (or the pseudogene TRBV3-2) and TRBJ2-2, with TRBD1 matching over 7 bases. The CDR3 loop spans 15 amino acids. Germline values: CDR1 LGHDT, CDR2 YNNKEL (reference sequence). Trimming took 4 bases from V and 3 from J; bases not matched to a gene: 5. The CDR3 DNA reads TGTGCCAGCAGCCTAGACAGGGTCGACACCGGGGAGCTGTTTTTT. It codes for CASSLDRVDTGELFF.

In this sample, this clone turned up once. The chain joins TRBV6-6 to TRBJ2-7; 7 bases match TRBD1. Germline V CDR1 and CDR2: MNHNY, SVGAGI (reference sequence). The CDR3 contains 14 residues. Trimming removed 6 bases from V and 2 bases from J; junction bases left unmatched: 7. CDR3 sequence: CASRDRDSPYEQYF. In DNA form, the CDR3 reads TGTGCCAGCAGAGACCGGGACAGCCCCTACGAGCAGTACTTC.

The chain is built from TRBV7-6 and TRBJ2-7; 7 bases agree with TRBD2. The J segment lost 0 bases and the V segment lost 3 bases, leaving 14 bases of the junction unmatched. Germline values: CDR1 SGHVS, CDR2 FNYEAQ. The CDR3 length is 18 residues. The CDR3 sequence is CASSLGGASGEVSYEQYF. CDR3 in DNA: TGTGCCAGCAGCTTGGGTGGGGCGAGCGGGGAAGTCTCCTACGAGCAGTACTTC.

The rearrangement links TRBV7-8 to TRBJ2-1, with D perhaps TRBD2 (5 bases). The germline V gene encodes CDR1 SGHVS and CDR2 FQNEAQ. V lost 4 bases and J lost 7, with 11 bases in between. The CDR3 length is 13 residues. CDR3 amino acids: CASSSMDWNEQFF. The CDR3 nucleotides read TGTGCCAGCAGCTCGATGGACTGGAATGAGCAGTTCTTC.

The chain joins TRBV5-4 to TRBJ2-1; TRBD1 might be the D (6 bases). Trimming took off 2 bases at V and 0 bases at J, with 9 bases between the two ends. The CDR3 has 15 residues. The germline gives CDR1 SGHNT, CDR2 YYREEE (reference sequence). The CDR3 sequence: CASSLTGFSYNEQFF. CDR3 DNA sequence: TGTGCCAGCAGCTTAACAGGGTTCTCCTACAATGAGCAGTTCTTC.

This clone was detected a few times. This chain links TRBV29-1 with TRBJ2-5; the D is unclear. Trimming cost V 3 bases and J 5 bases, with 10 bases left between them. Germline V gene data show CDR1 as SQVTM and CDR2 as ANQGSEA. The CDR3 extends over 12 amino acids. CDR3 residues: CSVDSSSETQYF. CDR3 nucleotides: TGCAGCGTTGATTCGTCGTCCGAGACCCAGTACTTC.

This sequence joins TRBV5-1 and TRBJ1-2; no firm D call. CDR1 is SGHRS and CDR2 is YFSETQ in the germline V gene. The CDR3 extends over 12 amino acids. The ends were cut back, 4 bases at V and 4 bases at J, with 8 bases in the middle. In DNA, the CDR3 is TGCGCCAGCAGCGACTCCGGCTATGGCTACACCTTC. Protein product: CASSDSGYGYTF.

The chain links TRBV13 to TRBJ2-5, with a tentative D call TRBD1 (5 bases). Germline V gives CDR1 PRHDT, CDR2 FYEKMQ (reference sequence). V was trimmed by 5 bases and J by 3 bases, leaving 22 bases between them. The CDR3 length is 17 residues. The CDR3 DNA reads TGTGCCAGCAGCCAACTTAAACAGGAATGGGGCGAAGAGACCCAGTACTTC. Translating it yields CASSQLKQEWGEETQYF. Combining the CDR3 with reference TRBV13 and TRBJ2-5 gives the whole variable domain AAGVIQSPRHLIKEKRETATLKCYPIPRHDTVYWYQQGPGQDPQFLISFYEKMQSDKGSIPDRFSAQQFSDYHSELNMSSLELGDSALYFCASSQLKQEWGEETQYFGPGTRLLVL.

The chain uses TRBV18 and TRBJ2-4, with D hard to call. Trimming stripped 3 bases from V and 1 base from J, with 7 bases between. This CDR3 spans 14 amino acids. Germline V gene lookup returns CDR1 KGHSH and CDR2 LQKENI. The CDR3 is CASSPNTAKNIQYF. The CDR3 nucleotides read TGTGCCAGCTCACCCAACACCGCCAAAAACATTCAGTACTTC. The full variable domain, completed using reference TRBV18 and TRBJ2-4, is NAGVMQNPRHLVRRRGQEARLRCSPMKGHSHVYWYRQLPEEGLKFMVYLQKENIIDESGMPKERFSAEFPKEGPSILRIQQVVRGDSAAYFCASSPNTAKNIQYFGAGTRLSVL.

The chain combines TRBV28 with TRBJ1-2; no firm D call. Trimming pared 1 base from V and 1 base from J, leaving 16 bases between. Germline-derived CDR1 and CDR2 are MDHEN and SYDVKM. This CDR3 has 17 amino acids. This CDR3 is CASSLFLIGEVNYGYTF. DNA of the CDR3: TGTGCCAGCAGTTTATTCCTTATTGGGGAGGTTAACTATGGCTACACCTTC.